This T cell receptor (beta chain) was sequenced during a study of T cells of healthy individuals. This clonotype was seen a handful of times. Germline-derived CDR1 and CDR2 are DFQATT and SNEGSKA (reference sequence). The V gene end was trimmed by 4 bases and the J gene end by 0 bases; junction bases not matched to a gene: 13. The CDR3 consists of 17 residues. Using its own MiXCR run on the 5' RACE reads, TCRdb lists one record per CDR3 protein. The profile shows about 96,000 distinct CDR3 sequences, 15% to 20% of them singletons. This receptor was identified in a human donor in good health. V is TRBV20-1 and J is TRBJ2-7; TRBD1 agrees at 9 bases. The CDR3 coding sequence is TGCAGTGCTATACGGGACAGGGTCATAGGGTACTCCTACGAGCAGTACTTC. Translated: CSAIRDRVIGYSYEQYF.